These 8 T cell receptor beta chains were sequenced from one sample in a study of CD8 T cell repertoires and HIV-1 epitope variants. For these TCRs, the target antigens are not known. The repertoire was sequenced with immunoSEQ multiplex PCR; TCRdb's copy has only in-frame clones and lacks some. The table has around 3,800 clones, around two thirds seen once. Specimen: cultured CD8+ T cells derived from PBMCs. These receptors were collected from a male donor with HIV.

The chain joins TRBV2 to TRBJ2-3; D is perhaps TRBD1 or TRBD2 (5 bases each). The germline V and J ends were trimmed by 4 bases and 6 bases, with 8 bases remaining between them. Germline V gene lookup returns CDR1 SNHLY and CDR2 FYNNEI. The CDR3 totals 12 residues. CDR3 in amino acids: CASSVGDDTQYF. In nucleotides, the CDR3 is TGTGCCAGCAGTGTTGGGGACGATACGCAGTATTTT. Full variable domain (remainder filled in from reference TRBV2 and TRBJ2-3): EPEVTQTPSHQVTQMGQEVILRCVPISNHLYFYWYRQILGQKVEFLVSFYNNEISEKSEIFDDQFSVERPDGSNFTLKIRSTKLEDSAMYFCASSVGDDTQYFGPGTRLTVL.

This clone was detected once. The V gene is TRBV5-1, the J gene TRBJ2-7, with D maybe TRBD2 (6 bases). CDR1 and CDR2 from the germline V gene are SGHRS and YFSETQ. The V and J ends lost 7 bases and 2 bases respectively, with 16 bases between them. There are 14 residues in the CDR3. The CDR3 protein is CASHNQGGAYEQYF. The CDR3, as DNA: TGCGCCAGCCACAACCAGGGAGGAGCCTACGAGCAGTACTTC.

V is TRBV7-9 and J is TRBJ2-5; the match to TRBD1 covers 8 bases. The end of the DNA is better explained by TRBJ2-7, so the J call may be wrong. Germline V lookup: CDR1 SEHNR, CDR2 FQNEAQ (reference sequence). This CDR3 contains 15 residues. The CDR3 protein is CASSSRGQGPYEQYF. The CDR3 nucleotides are TGTGCCAGCAGCTCCCGAGGACAGGGCCCCTACGAGCAGTACTTC.

This clone appeared a few times. The rearrangement joins TRBV30 to TRBJ2-7; D could derive from TRBD1 or TRBD2 (5 bases each). The V end lost 3 bases, the J end lost 3 bases, and 9 bases lay between the germline ends. Germline loops: CDR1 GTSNPN, CDR2 SVGIG (reference sequence). The CDR3 consists of 12 residues. The CDR3 loop reads CAWSGDGYEQYF. In DNA form, the CDR3 reads TGTGCCTGGAGCGGGGACGGCTACGAGCAGTACTTC.

This sequence joins TRBV10-3 and TRBJ1-2; TRBD1 is a possible D gene (5 bases). CDR3 length: 15 residues. Germline V gives CDR1 ENHRY, CDR2 SYGVKD. V shed 0 bases and J shed 8 bases, with 16 bases lying between them. Written as DNA, the CDR3 is TGTGCCATCAGTGAGTCCGGGGGGATTGGGGAAGGCTACACCTTC. As protein: CAISESGGIGEGYTF.

The chain combines TRBV18 with TRBJ1-5, with TRBD1 identical over 11 bases. The V gene end was trimmed by 6 bases and the J gene end by 6 bases; junction bases not matched to a gene: 7. Germline V CDR1 and CDR2: KGHSH, LQKENI. The CDR3 totals 15 residues. CDR3 loop: CASSRGQGEGQPQHF. CDR3 DNA sequence: TGTGCCAGCTCCCGGGGACAGGGGGAAGGTCAGCCCCAGCATTTT.

J is TRBJ1-2 and V is TRBV30; D is undetermined. This CDR3 spans 13 amino acids. Trimming stripped 0 bases from V and 6 bases from J, with 11 bases between. Per germline, CDR1 GTSNPN and CDR2 SVGIG (reference sequence). CDR3 protein: CAWSVVERNGYTF. CDR3 nucleotide sequence: TGTGCCTGGAGTGTAGTTGAGAGAAATGGCTACACCTTC. The full variable domain, rest sourced from reference TRBV30 and TRBJ1-2, is SQTIHQWPATLVQPVGSPLSLECTVEGTSNPNLYWYRQAAGRGLQLLFYSVGIGQISSEVPQNLSASRPQDRQFILSSKKLLLSDSGFYLCAWSVVERNGYTFGSGTRLTVV.

The chain links TRBV5-4 to TRBJ1-2; no clear D. The CDR3 covers 11 residues. V lost 2 bases and J lost 6, with 5 bases in between. CDR1 is SGHNT, CDR2 YYREEE, per germline (reference sequence). CDR3 protein: CASSFQDGYTF. The CDR3 nucleotides are TGTGCCAGCAGCTTTCAAGATGGCTACACCTTC.